This T cell receptor (beta chain) was sequenced for a study of T cell responses to AZD1222 COVID-19 vaccine. With respect to this clone: Its target is unknown.

Study-level points and caveats: Repertoire sampling was restricted to post-peak T cell response timepoints.

V trimming: 2 bases; J trimming: 8 bases; junction bases outside the gene matches: 9. The V gene's germline CDR1 is LGHDT and CDR2 YNNKEL (reference sequence). This CDR3 spans 15 amino acids. TCRdb keeps only in-frame clones here, not all; method: immunoSEQ multiplex PCR. Of fewer than 200,000 clones listed, around 90% are singletons. The V call is TRBV3-1 (or the pseudogene TRBV3-2), the J call TRBJ1-2; the match to TRBD1 covers 9 bases. The material sequenced was peripheral blood, taken on day 0 of AZD1222 vaccination. The sequence derives from an adult in good health. The CDR3 protein is CASSQRQGTGSGYTF. The CDR3 DNA sequence: TGTGCCAGCAGCCAACGACAAGGGACAGGGAGCGGCTACACCTTC.